This T cell receptor beta chain was profiled in a study of OX40 agonist ivuxolimab in advanced cancers. Whole-study results and caveats: The study observed clonal expansion of CD4+ and CD8+ blood T cells by week 6 at 0.1 to 3.0 mg/kg. Relative to CD4+, CD8+ T cells held more expanded clones on average.

About this clone: As yet, its antigen is unknown.

Clones were read by immunoSEQ multiplex PCR, and TCRdb kept only the in-frame ones, dropping some. This repertoire shows around 8,000 clones, over 55% found once; its top ten account for less than 60%. The CDR3 has 15 amino acids. V lost 4 bases and J lost 4; bases outside the gene matches: 3. CDR1 is LGHNA, CDR2 YNFKEQ, per germline. The sequence came from an adult with an advanced solid tumor such as melanoma, head and neck, liver or kidney cancer. The rearrangement uses TRBV4-2 and TRBJ2-5, with 13 positions matching TRBD2. Here the sequenced sample was CD4+ or CD8+ T cells sorted from blood, taken in a trial of the OX40 agonist ivuxolimab. This CDR3 reads CASSPWTSGGETQYF. Written as DNA, the CDR3 is TGTGCCAGCAGCCCTTGGACTAGCGGGGGAGAGACCCAGTACTTC.